This TCR beta chain was captured by sequencing in a study of post-analysis software for immune sequencing data. Overall study results and limits: Controls had lower frequencies than patients of about 5 TRBV segments, which included TRBV5-6, TRBV5-1 and TRBV20-1.

With regard to this clonotype: What it binds is unknown.

The CDR3 consists of 12 residues. The V and J ends lost 6 bases and 5 bases, in that order; junction bases with no gene match: 3. Unique molecular identifiers were built into the TCR beta cDNA libraries. Via MiXCR, TCRdb re-called the PCR reads, giving one row per CDR3 protein. The table has 750,000 to 950,000 distinct CDR3 sequences, 53% seen once. The gene calls are TRBV12-3 or TRBV12-4 and TRBJ1-1; 7 positions agree with TRBD1. This clonotype was sampled from a girl aged 5 to 17 with multiple sclerosis. The sequencing sample was made of blood. The CDR3 nucleotides are TGTGCCAGCAGGGAACAGGGGACTGAAGCTTTCTTT. It is translated as CASREQGTEAFF.